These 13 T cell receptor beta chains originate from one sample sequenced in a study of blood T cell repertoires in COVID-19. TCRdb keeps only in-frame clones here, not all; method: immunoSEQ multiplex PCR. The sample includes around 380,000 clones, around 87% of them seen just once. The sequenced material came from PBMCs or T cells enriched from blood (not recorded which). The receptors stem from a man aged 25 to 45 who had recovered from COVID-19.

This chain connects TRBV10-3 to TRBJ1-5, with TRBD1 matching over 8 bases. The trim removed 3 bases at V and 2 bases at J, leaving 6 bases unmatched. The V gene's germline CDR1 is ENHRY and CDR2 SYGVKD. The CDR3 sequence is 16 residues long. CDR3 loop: CAISEDRGSGNQPQHF. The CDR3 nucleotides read TGTGCCATCAGTGAAGACAGGGGTAGTGGCAATCAGCCCCAGCATTTT.

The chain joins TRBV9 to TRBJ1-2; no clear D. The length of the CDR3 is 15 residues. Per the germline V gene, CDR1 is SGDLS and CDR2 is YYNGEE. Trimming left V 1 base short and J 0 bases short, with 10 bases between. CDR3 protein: CASSVSDFPNYGYTF. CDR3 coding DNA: TGTGCCAGCAGCGTATCAGACTTTCCTAACTATGGCTACACCTTC.

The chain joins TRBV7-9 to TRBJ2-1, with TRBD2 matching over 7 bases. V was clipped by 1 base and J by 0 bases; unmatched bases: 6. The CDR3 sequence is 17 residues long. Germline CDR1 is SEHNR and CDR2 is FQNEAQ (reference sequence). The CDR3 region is CASSLEFGGSSYNEQFF. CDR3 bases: TGTGCCAGCAGCTTAGAATTCGGGGGGAGCTCCTACAATGAGCAGTTCTTC.

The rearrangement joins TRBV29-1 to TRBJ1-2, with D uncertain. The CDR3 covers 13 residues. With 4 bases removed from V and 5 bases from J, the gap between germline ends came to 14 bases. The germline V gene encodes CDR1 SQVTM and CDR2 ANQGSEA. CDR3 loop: CSVVPQRGYGYTF. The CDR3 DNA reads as TGCAGCGTTGTCCCCCAAAGAGGGTATGGCTACACCTTC. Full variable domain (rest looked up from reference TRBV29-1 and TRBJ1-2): SAVISQKPSRDICQRGTSLTIQCQVDSQVTMMFWYRQQPGQSLTLIATANQGSEATYESGFVIDKFPISRPNLTFSTLTVSNMSPEDSSIYLCSVVPQRGYGYTFGSGTRLTVV.

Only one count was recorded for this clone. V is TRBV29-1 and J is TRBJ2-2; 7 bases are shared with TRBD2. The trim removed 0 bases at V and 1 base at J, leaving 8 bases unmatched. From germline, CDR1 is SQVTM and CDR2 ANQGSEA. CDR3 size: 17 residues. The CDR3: CSVEDHRRGENTGELFF. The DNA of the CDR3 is TGCAGCGTTGAAGACCATCGCCGGGGGGAGAACACCGGGGAGCTGTTTTTT.

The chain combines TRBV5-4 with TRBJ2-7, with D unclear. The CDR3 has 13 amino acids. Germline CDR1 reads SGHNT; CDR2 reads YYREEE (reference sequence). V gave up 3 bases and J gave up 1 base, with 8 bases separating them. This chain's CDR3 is CASSWAGSYEQYF. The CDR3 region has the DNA TGTGCCAGCAGCTGGGCAGGTTCCTACGAGCAGTACTTC. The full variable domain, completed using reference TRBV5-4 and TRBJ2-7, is ETGVTQSPTHLIKTRGQQVTLRCSSQSGHNTVSWYQQALGQGPQFIFQYYREEENGRGNFPPRFSGLQFPNYSSELNVNALELDDSALYLCASSWAGSYEQYFGPGTRLTVT.

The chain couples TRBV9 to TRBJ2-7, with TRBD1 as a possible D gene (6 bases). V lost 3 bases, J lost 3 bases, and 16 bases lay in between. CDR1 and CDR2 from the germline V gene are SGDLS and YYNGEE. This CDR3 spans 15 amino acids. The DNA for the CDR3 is TGTGCCAGCAGCGCGGGACGGACAGTGGACTACGAGCAGTACTTC. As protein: CASSAGRTVDYEQYF.

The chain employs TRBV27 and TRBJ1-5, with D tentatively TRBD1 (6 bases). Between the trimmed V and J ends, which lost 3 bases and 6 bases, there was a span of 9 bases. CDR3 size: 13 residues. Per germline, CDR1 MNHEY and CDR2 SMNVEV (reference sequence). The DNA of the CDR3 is TGTGCCAGCAGTTTGGGGGCACGTCAGCCCCAGCATTTT. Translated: CASSLGARQPQHF.

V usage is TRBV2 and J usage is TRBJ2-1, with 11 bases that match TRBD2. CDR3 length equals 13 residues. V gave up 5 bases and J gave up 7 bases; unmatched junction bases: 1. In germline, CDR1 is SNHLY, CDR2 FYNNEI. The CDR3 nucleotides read TGTGCCAGCAGTCCTAGCGGGGGGAATGAGCAGTTCTTC. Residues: CASSPSGGNEQFF.

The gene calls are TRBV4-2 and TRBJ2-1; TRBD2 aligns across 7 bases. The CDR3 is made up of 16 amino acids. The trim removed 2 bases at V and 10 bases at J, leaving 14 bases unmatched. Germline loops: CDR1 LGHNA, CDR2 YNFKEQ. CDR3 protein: CASSQQGTTPGREQFF. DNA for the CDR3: TGTGCCAGCAGCCAACAAGGGACTACCCCGGGTAGGGAGCAGTTCTTC.

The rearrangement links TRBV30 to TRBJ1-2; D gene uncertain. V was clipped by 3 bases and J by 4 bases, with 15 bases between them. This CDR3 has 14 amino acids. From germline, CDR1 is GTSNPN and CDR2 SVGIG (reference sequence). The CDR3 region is CAWSETAGGYGYTF. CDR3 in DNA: TGTGCCTGGAGCGAGACCGCAGGAGGCTATGGCTACACCTTC.

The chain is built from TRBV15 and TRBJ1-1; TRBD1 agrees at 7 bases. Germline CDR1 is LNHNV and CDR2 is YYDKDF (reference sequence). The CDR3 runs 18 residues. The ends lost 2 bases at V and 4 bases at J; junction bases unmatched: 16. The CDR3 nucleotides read TGTGCCACCAGCAGACCACCCGCAACGGCAGGGGGGATCACTGAAGCTTTCTTT. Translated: CATSRPPATAGGITEAFF.

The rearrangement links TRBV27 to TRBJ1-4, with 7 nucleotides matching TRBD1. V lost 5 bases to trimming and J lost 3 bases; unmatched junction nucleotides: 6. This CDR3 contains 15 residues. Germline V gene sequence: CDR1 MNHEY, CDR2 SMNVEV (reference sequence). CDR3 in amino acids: CASSTVTGSNEKLFF. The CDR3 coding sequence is TGTGCCAGCAGTACAGTGACAGGGTCTAATGAAAAACTGTTTTTT.